The 30 T cell receptor beta chains presented below share a single source sample, sequenced in a study of cytomegalovirus exposure and HLA in healthy donors. The assay was immunoSEQ multiplex PCR, and TCRdb's table has in-frame clones only and misses some. The sample has around 150,000 clones; 88% are singletons. The sequenced sample was PBMCs. Receptor source: a man aged 18 to 29 in good health and CMV-seronegative.

The V gene is TRBV19, the J gene TRBJ2-7; 7 bases match TRBD2. Germline CDR1 LNHDA, CDR2 SQIVND (reference sequence). This CDR3 comprises 15 residues. Unmatched junction bases numbered 6, after V lost 3 bases and J lost 1 base. CDR3 sequence: CASSISSGASYEQYV. Here the CDR3 DNA reads TGTGCCAGTAGTATCTCCAGCGGGGCGTCCTACGAGCAGTACGTC.

This sequence joins TRBV28 and TRBJ2-5; 8 positions agree with TRBD1. V gave up 6 bases and J gave up 4 bases; unmatched junction bases: 7. The CDR3 is made up of 14 amino acids. CDR1 is MDHEN and CDR2 is SYDVKM in the germline V gene. The CDR3 DNA reads as TGTGCCAGCAGCCCCGGACAGGGAGGAGAGACCCAGTACTTC. Protein product: CASSPGQGGETQYF. Full variable domain (remainder filled in from reference TRBV28 and TRBJ2-5): DVKVTQSSRYLVKRTGEKVFLECVQDMDHENMFWYRQDPGLGLRLIYFSYDVKMKEKGDIPEGYSVSREKKERFSLILESASTNQTSMYLCASSPGQGGETQYFGPGTRLLVL.

This sequence joins TRBV11-2 and TRBJ2-3; 9 nucleotides align to TRBD2. The CDR3 consists of 15 residues. Per germline, CDR1 SGHAT and CDR2 FQNNGV. V lost 5 bases and J lost 4; bases outside the gene matches: 7. CDR3 in DNA: TGTGCCAGCAGCCCAAGAAGCGGGGGGTCAGATACGCAGTATTTT. Encoded protein: CASSPRSGGSDTQYF.

The rearrangement uses TRBV6-5 and TRBJ1-2; TRBD1 might be the D (5 bases). The ends were cut back, 4 bases at V and 1 base at J, with 13 bases in the middle. The CDR3 is 15 residues long. The germline CDR1 and CDR2 sequences are MNHEY and SVGAGI. CDR3 loop: CASSFRGSSNYGYTF. CDR3 nucleotides: TGTGCCAGCAGTTTTAGGGGATCCAGTAACTATGGCTACACCTTC.

Only one count was recorded for this clone. V usage is TRBV7-9 and J usage is TRBJ2-3; the D gene is possibly TRBD1 (6 bases). Between the trimmed V and J ends, which lost 1 base and 2 bases, there was a span of 16 bases. The CDR3 is made up of 17 amino acids. Germline CDR1 and CDR2: SEHNR and FQNEAQ (reference sequence). CDR3: CASSLGRGQIYTDTQYF. DNA of the CDR3: TGTGCCAGCAGCTTAGGTCGTGGACAGATTTACACAGATACGCAGTATTTT. Combining the CDR3 with reference TRBV7-9 and TRBJ2-3 gives the whole variable domain DTGVSQNPRHKITKRGQNVTFRCDPISEHNRLYWYRQTLGQGPEFLTYFQNEAQLEKSRLLSDRFSAERPKGSFSTLEIQRTEQGDSAMYLCASSLGRGQIYTDTQYFGPGTRLTVL.

The chain has TRBV4-3 and TRBJ2-1, with 12 bases that match TRBD2. Germline V gene sequence: CDR1 LGHNA, CDR2 YSLEER. CDR3 length equals 17 residues. Trimming removed 2 bases from V and 3 bases from J; junction bases left unmatched: 5. DNA for the CDR3: TGCGCCAGCAGCCAAACCGGGACTAGCGGGTACTACAATGAGCAGTTCTTC. This gives the protein CASSQTGTSGYYNEQFF.

This clone was observed a few times. This chain uses TRBV5-6 with TRBJ1-2; D gene ambiguous. Trimming cost V 5 bases and J 9 bases, with 14 bases left between them. Germline V gene data show CDR1 as SGHDT and CDR2 as YYEEEE. The CDR3 consists of 12 residues. The CDR3 DNA reads as TGTGCCAGCAGGGTGTTAGCGCGGAGCTACACCTTC. Translated: CASRVLARSYTF.

V gene TRBV5-5 combines with J gene TRBJ1-2; 7 bases line up with TRBD1. The CDR3 is 15 amino acids. Germline lookup yields CDR1 SGHKS and CDR2 YYEKEE (reference sequence). The V segment lost 1 base and the J segment 1 base; nucleotides outside the gene matches: 4. The DNA for the CDR3 is TGTGCCAGCAGCTTGACAGGGGATGGTAACTATGGCTACACCTTC. Translation gives CASSLTGDGNYGYTF. The variable domain in full, with the rest retrieved from reference TRBV5-5 and TRBJ1-2, is DAGVTQSPTHLIKTRGQQVTLRCSPISGHKSVSWYQQVLGQGPQFIFQYYEKEERGRGNFPDRFSARQFPNYSSELNVNALLLGDSALYLCASSLTGDGNYGYTFGSGTRLTVV.

This chain links TRBV7-2 with TRBJ2-1; D gene ambiguous. This CDR3 region has 13 residues. Germline assignment: CDR1 SGHTA and CDR2 FQGNSA. Trimming stripped 3 bases from V and 5 bases from J, with 8 bases between. The CDR3 loop is CASSFSRNNEQFF. The CDR3 bases are TGTGCCAGCAGCTTCTCCAGAAACAATGAGCAGTTCTTC.

The rearrangement links TRBV28 to TRBJ2-7, with D possibly being TRBD2 (6 bases). Germline V gives CDR1 MDHEN, CDR2 SYDVKM. Deletions cut 3 bases from V and 13 bases from J, with 13 bases between. CDR3 length: 11 residues. The CDR3 sequence is CASSFLRECYF. The CDR3 region has the DNA TGTGCCAGCAGTTTCCTCCGGGAGTGTTACTTC. Based on the CDR3 plus reference TRBV28 and TRBJ2-7, the full variable domain is DVKVTQSSRYLVKRTGEKVFLECVQDMDHENMFWYRQDPGLGLRLIYFSYDVKMKEKGDIPEGYSVSREKKERFSLILESASTNQTSMYLCASSFLRECYFGPGTRLTVT.

The chain has TRBV29-1 and TRBJ1-2; the D gene is possibly TRBD1 (6 bases). Germline-derived CDR1 and CDR2 are SQVTM and ANQGSEA. With 6 bases removed from V and 1 base from J, the gap between germline ends came to 12 bases. The CDR3 is 13 amino acids. The CDR3 DNA reads TGCAGCGTGTTTCACAGGGTTAACTATGGCTACACCTTC. It yields the protein CSVFHRVNYGYTF.

By share, this clone ranks as medium-sized. The gene calls are TRBV4-3 and TRBJ2-7, with 8 bases matching TRBD2. Germline CDR1 is LGHNA and CDR2 is YSLEER. V gave up 0 bases and J gave up 0 bases; unmatched junction bases: 1. The CDR3 is made up of 15 amino acids. The CDR3 nucleotides read TGCGCCAGCAGCCAAGAACTAGCGGACTCCTACGAGCAGTACTTC. This gives the protein CASSQELADSYEQYF.

The chain carries TRBV7-2 and TRBJ2-2; 8 positions match TRBD1. Unmatched junction bases numbered 11, after V lost 2 bases and J lost 6 bases. CDR1 and CDR2 (germline): SGHTA, FQGNSA. This CDR3 is 17 amino acids long. CDR3 sequence reads: CASSLTPGQGGAGELFF. The CDR3, as DNA: TGTGCCAGCAGCTTAACACCTGGACAGGGTGGGGCCGGGGAGCTGTTTTTT.

V gene TRBV11-2 combines with J gene TRBJ2-1; 14 bases align to TRBD2. Germline lookup yields CDR1 SGHAT and CDR2 FQNNGV. The CDR3 totals 19 residues. Unmatched junction bases numbered 13, after V lost 7 bases and J lost 2 bases. The CDR3 nucleotides read TGTGCCAGCATCGATTCCGGGACTAGCGGGAGTTGGGCCTACAATGAGCAGTTCTTC. Amino acids: CASIDSGTSGSWAYNEQFF.

This chain connects TRBV6-6 to TRBJ1-2, with TRBD1 identical over 7 bases. Trimming took 4 bases from V and 1 from J; bases not matched to a gene: 6. Germline CDR1 is MNHNY and CDR2 is SVGAGI (reference sequence). This CDR3 has 15 amino acids. The CDR3 is CASSSETGSNYGYTF. Here the CDR3 DNA reads TGTGCCAGCAGTTCAGAGACAGGGAGTAACTATGGCTACACCTTC.

This clone was observed a handful of times. This chain joins TRBV7-9 and TRBJ1-5; D is unclear. Trimming stripped 5 bases from V and 4 bases from J, with 9 bases between. There are 13 residues in the CDR3. Germline V gives CDR1 SEHNR, CDR2 FQNEAQ (reference sequence). The CDR3 here is CASSAGQNQPQHF. The CDR3, as DNA: TGTGCCAGCAGCGCGGGCCAAAATCAGCCCCAGCATTTT.

The V call is TRBV29-1, the J call TRBJ2-1, with 9 bases identical to TRBD1. The V segment lost 5 bases and the J segment 1 base; nucleotides outside the gene matches: 9. CDR1 SQVTM and CDR2 ANQGSEA come from the germline V gene. CDR3 length: 16 amino acids. CDR3 bases: TGCAGCGTTTGGTTCCCGGACAGGGGTTCCTACAATGAGCAGTTCTTC. It codes for CSVWFPDRGSYNEQFF.

The J gene is TRBJ1-2, the V gene TRBV5-1; the D is unclear. The length of the CDR3 is 15 residues. Germline CDR1 reads SGHRS; CDR2 reads YFSETQ. Trimming stripped 7 bases from V and 0 bases from J, with 16 bases between. CDR3 sequence: CASCEEGSPNYGYTF. In DNA, the CDR3 is TGCGCCAGCTGCGAGGAGGGCTCCCCTAACTATGGCTACACCTTC.

This clone was found a few times. The chain joins TRBV4-2 to TRBJ2-7, with TRBD2 matching 10 bases. Unmatched junction bases numbered 10, after V lost 1 base and J lost 7 bases. Germline V gene data show CDR1 as LGHNA and CDR2 as YNFKEQ. This CDR3 has 16 residues. The CDR3 nucleotides are TGTGCCAGCAGCCAAGTCTCGGTTAGCGGGGGGTTGGAGCAGTACTTC. Protein sequence: CASSQVSVSGGLEQYF.

This clone was seen once. The rearrangement links TRBV27 to TRBJ1-1; no clear D gene. There are 14 residues in the CDR3. Deletions cut 4 bases from V and 8 bases from J, with 17 bases between. The germline V gene has CDR1 MNHEY and CDR2 SMNVEV (reference sequence). The DNA of the CDR3 is TGTGCCAGCAGTTCCCTTGGAGGATCCATCGAAGCTTTCTTT. Protein sequence: CASSSLGGSIEAFF.

This clone has only one observation. The CDR3 DNA is TGTGCCAGCAGCCCCGAGGGCGCCAGGGAAAAACTGTTTTTT. This sequence encodes CASSPEGAREKLFF. The chain employs TRBV7-2 and TRBJ1-4, with D hard to call. This CDR3 is 14 amino acids long. The V end was cut by 5 bases, the J end by 8 bases, with 15 bases between. Germline values: CDR1 SGHTA, CDR2 FQGNSA.

This clone appeared once. This sequence joins TRBV4-1 and TRBJ1-4, with 7 bases identical to TRBD1. CDR3 length: 15 amino acids. Germline lookup yields CDR1 MGHRA and CDR2 YSYEKL. V trimming: 3 bases; J trimming: 6 bases; junction bases outside the gene matches: 7. The CDR3 region is CASSQGQQLDEKLFF. CDR3 in DNA: TGCGCCAGCAGCCAGGGACAGCAACTGGATGAAAAACTGTTTTTT.

This clone came up a few times. The chain has TRBV27 and TRBJ1-2; no firm D call. The CDR3 length is 13 residues. Trimming removed 2 bases at V and 7 bases at J, with 11 bases between. Germline V CDR1 and CDR2: MNHEY, SMNVEV (reference sequence). CDR3 in amino acids: CASSLGQRSGYTF. DNA for the CDR3: TGTGCCAGCAGTTTAGGCCAACGGAGTGGCTACACCTTC.

The rearrangement uses TRBV5-1 and TRBJ2-1, with 7 bases lining up with TRBD2. Germline V gene sequence: CDR1 SGHRS, CDR2 YFSETQ. Germline trimming cut 4 bases from V and 0 bases from J; bases unmatched to any gene: 7. The CDR3 consists of 16 residues. The CDR3 here is CASSPIAGSSYNEQFF. The CDR3 DNA reads as TGCGCCAGCAGCCCAATAGCGGGCAGCTCCTACAATGAGCAGTTCTTC.

The rearrangement links TRBV5-1 to TRBJ1-2; 10 bases agree with TRBD1. The CDR3 runs to 15 residues. Losses at the gene ends were 7 bases for V and 4 bases for J; bases not matched to a gene: 10. CDR1 is SGHRS and CDR2 is YFSETQ in the germline V gene. CDR3 sequence (DNA): TGCGCCAGCGCGAGCCAGGGACAGGGGATCTATGGCTACACCTTC. Translated, it gives CASASQGQGIYGYTF.

The V call is TRBV5-6, the J call TRBJ1-5; TRBD1 matches 9 bases. CDR1 and CDR2 (germline): SGHDT, YYEEEE. CDR3 length: 15 amino acids. V lost 4 bases, J lost 2 bases, and 4 bases stayed unmatched. CDR3 sequence (DNA): TGTGCCAGCAGCCGAGACAGGGGGGGCAATCAGCCCCAGCATTTT. Translating it yields CASSRDRGGNQPQHF.

The chain carries TRBV4-3 and TRBJ1-2; TRBD1 is a possible D gene (6 bases). There are 15 residues in the CDR3. Germline CDR1 LGHNA, CDR2 YSLEER. V lost 0 bases, J lost 8 bases, and 16 bases lay in between. The CDR3 sequence is CASSQDLARQEGYTF. The DNA of the CDR3 is TGCGCCAGCAGCCAAGATTTAGCCAGACAGGAGGGCTACACCTTC.

This clone was found once. This chain joins TRBV5-6 and TRBJ2-2; a possible D gene is TRBD1 (6 bases). This CDR3 contains 16 residues. CDR1 is SGHDT and CDR2 is YYEEEE in the germline V gene. V was cut by 1 base and J by 5 bases, with 15 bases left in between. The CDR3 loop reads CASSLLGRGSTGELFF. The CDR3 DNA sequence: TGTGCCAGCAGCTTGCTTGGCAGGGGTAGTACCGGGGAGCTGTTTTTT.

The chain joins TRBV11-2 to TRBJ2-1; 10 nucleotides line up with TRBD2. Germline loops: CDR1 SGHAT, CDR2 FQNNGV. CDR3 size: 15 residues. Losses at the gene ends were 4 bases for V and 7 bases for J; bases not matched to a gene: 7. DNA for the CDR3: TGTGCCAGCAGCTCTAGCGGGAGAATCGGGAATGAGCAGTTCTTC. Translated: CASSSSGRIGNEQFF.

V and J are TRBV18 and TRBJ1-5, with 9 nucleotides matching TRBD1. This CDR3 spans 15 amino acids. Trimming cost V 0 bases and J 7 bases; bases outside gene matches: 4. The germline CDR1 and CDR2 sequences are KGHSH and LQKENI. CDR3 bases: TGTGCCAGCTCACCACCGGGACAGGGTATCCAGCCCCAGCATTTT. It translates to CASSPPGQGIQPQHF.